Only a few counts were recorded for the clone carrying this TCR beta chain. The antigen is undetermined. Isolation of CD4+ naive, central memory, regulatory and stem cell-like memory cells was achieved by sorting via CD45RO/CCR7/CD25/CD127/CD95/CD27. Expressed TCRB transcripts got sequenced, as all isolated RNA was reverse transcribed. Here immunoSEQ multiplex PCR was the method, and the copy in TCRdb shows in-frame clones only, minus some. The sample consists of approximately 240,000 clones, 16% of them appearing once. The data stem from a study of beta chain features in type 1 diabetes. Study-level results: Shorter TCRB CDR3s, moderately but significantly so, marked every one of the four CD4+ subsets in Type 1 diabetes patients. Whatever favoring of shorter templates PCR might show would apply equally to patients and controls.

Trimming removed 4 bases at V and 7 bases at J, with 11 bases between. The CDR3 has 12 residues. Germline CDR1 and CDR2: GTSNPN and SVGIG (reference sequence). The TCR originated in a man aged 30-40 years with type 1 diabetes. Sequencing input: naive CD4+ T cells from blood. This chain joins TRBV30 and TRBJ1-5; D is uncertain. CDR3 nucleotide sequence: TGTGCCTGGATGAGCAGCGGCCAGCCCCAGCATTTT. As protein: CAWMSSGQPQHF.